The 25 T cell receptor beta chains listed next were all sequenced from one sample in a study of blood T cells in healthy people across ages. Using a J-beta primer mix together with a sample-barcoded 5' primer, a second PCR was run for about 6 to 12 cycles. TCRdb re-derived calls from the 5' RACE reads in MiXCR, one entry per CDR3 protein. The repertoire consists of some 1,500,000 distinct CDR3 sequences, with 35% to 45% occurring once and the leading ten covering around 4%. The sequencing sample was made of blood. These receptors were collected from a woman aged 18-29 years in good health.

This clonotype was seen a few times. V is TRBV28 and J is TRBJ2-5, with 8 bases that match TRBD1. The J call may be mistaken, given a closer DNA end match to TRBJ2-7. This CDR3 has 17 residues. The germline V gene has CDR1 MDHEN and CDR2 SYDVKM. The CDR3 here is CASSLRMDRALIDEQYF. CDR3 in DNA: TGTGCCAGCAGTTTGAGAATGGACAGGGCACTAATCGACGAGCAGTACTTC.

This clonotype showed up just a few times. The gene calls are TRBV6-2 or TRBV6-3 and TRBJ2-1; TRBD2 is a possible D gene (5 bases). The germline V gene encodes CDR1 MNHEY and CDR2 SVGEGT. The CDR3 is made up of 13 amino acids. V was cut by 0 bases and J by 10 bases, with 10 bases left in between. CDR3 sequence (DNA): TGTGCCAGCAGTTACTCGAGAACGGGGGAGCAGTTCTTC. Its protein is CASSYSRTGEQFF.

The chain has TRBV4-1 and TRBJ1-1; 8 bases fit TRBD1. Unmatched junction bases numbered 12, after V lost 3 bases and J lost 6 bases. CDR1 and CDR2 from the germline V gene are MGHRA and YSYEKL. This CDR3 has 16 residues. The DNA for the CDR3 is TGCGCCAGCAGCCATGTAGGACAGGGCGTCTCTGCTGAAGCTTTCTTT. It codes for CASSHVGQGVSAEAFF.

Only a few counts were recorded for this clonotype. The V gene is TRBV20-1, the J gene TRBJ2-7, with 10 bases lining up with TRBD1. Germline assignment: CDR1 DFQATT and CDR2 SNEGSKA (reference sequence). This CDR3 comprises 18 residues. The V and J ends lost 3 bases and 7 bases, in that order; junction bases with no gene match: 21. DNA for the CDR3: TGCAGTGCTAGCAGAGGGACAGGGGCTCTCTACGACCCCGAAGAGCAGTACTTC. Translated: CSASRGTGALYDPEEQYF.

The chain employs TRBV18 and TRBJ1-2; perhaps TRBD1 as D (6 bases). Germline lookup yields CDR1 KGHSH and CDR2 LQKENI. This CDR3 comprises 15 residues. V shed 3 bases and J shed 4 bases, with 15 bases lying between them. The CDR3 protein is CASSPRRTEIYGYTF. DNA for the CDR3: TGTGCCAGCTCACCCCGTCGGACAGAGATCTATGGCTACACCTTC. Combining the CDR3 with reference TRBV18 and TRBJ1-2 gives the whole variable domain NAGVMQNPRHLVRRRGQEARLRCSPMKGHSHVYWYRQLPEEGLKFMVYLQKENIIDESGMPKERFSAEFPKEGPSILRIQQVVRGDSAAYFCASSPRRTEIYGYTFGSGTRLTVV.

At least ten counts were recorded for this clonotype. The chain has TRBV12-3 or TRBV12-4 and TRBJ2-1, with TRBD2 as a possible D gene (6 bases). V was clipped by 7 bases and J by 4 bases, with 14 bases between them. This CDR3 has 14 amino acids. Here the CDR3 reads CASKGGNRYNEQFF. In DNA, the CDR3 is TGTGCCAGCAAGGGCGGGAATCGATACAATGAGCAGTTCTTC.

The chain combines TRBV11-2 with TRBJ2-7; D is undetermined. Germline V gene data show CDR1 as SGHAT and CDR2 as FQNNGV. This CDR3 comprises 14 residues. Trimming cost V 5 bases and J 5 bases, with 16 bases left between them. In nucleotides, the CDR3 is TGTGCCAGCAGCCACCGGATAGCAATCAACGAGCAGTACTTC. Translation: CASSHRIAINEQYF.

This clonotype was observed a handful of times. V usage is TRBV20-1 and J usage is TRBJ2-3, with 9 nucleotides matching TRBD1. The V segment lost 5 bases and the J segment 3 bases; nucleotides outside the gene matches: 6. The CDR3 has 14 residues. CDR1 and CDR2 (germline): DFQATT, SNEGSKA (reference sequence). DNA for the CDR3: TGCAGTGCTGAGACTGGACAGGGGACAGATACGCAGTATTTT. Protein: CSAETGQGTDTQYF.

There are a few counts of this clonotype. The chain has TRBV7-2 and TRBJ1-2, with D hard to call. The V gene lost 8 bases and the J gene lost 2 bases, with 9 bases spanning the gap. From germline, CDR1 is SGHTA and CDR2 FQGNSA. This CDR3 comprises 12 residues. The CDR3 nucleotides read TGTGCCAGCGCCGGGCGAAACTATGGCTACACCTTC. This translates into CASAGRNYGYTF.

The chain combines TRBV30 with TRBJ2-7; the D is unclear. Germline V gene lookup returns CDR1 GTSNPN and CDR2 SVGIG (reference sequence). The CDR3 covers 12 residues. V was shortened by 0 bases and J by 6 bases, with 9 bases between the two germline ends. The CDR3 nucleotides read TGTGCCTGGAGTGTATTGGGGTTCGAGCAGTACTTC. Translated, it gives CAWSVLGFEQYF.

The chain is built from TRBV20-1 and TRBJ2-3, with D tentatively TRBD2 (6 bases). Between the trimmed V and J ends, which lost 6 bases and 1 base, there was a span of 11 bases. The CDR3 is made up of 13 amino acids. Per the germline V gene, CDR1 is DFQATT and CDR2 is SNEGSKA (reference sequence). As DNA, the CDR3 is TGCAGTGCCCCCGCTAGCGGCACAGATACGCAGTATTTT. Translation gives CSAPASGTDTQYF.

The chain couples TRBV6-5 to TRBJ2-4, with 7 bases that match TRBD1. The DNA end is more similar to TRBJ2-7, so the J call may be wrong. This CDR3 has 12 residues. Germline lookup yields CDR1 MNHEY and CDR2 SVGAGI. Written as DNA, the CDR3 is TGTGCCAGCAGTGACTACAGGGGCGAGCAGTACTTC. This translates into CASSDYRGEQYF.

The chain employs TRBV4-2 and TRBJ2-7; 10 nucleotides agree with TRBD2. J gave up 6 bases and V 0 bases, and 11 bases lay outside the gene matches. CDR3 length: 17 amino acids. Germline V lookup: CDR1 LGHNA, CDR2 YNFKEQ. CDR3 protein: CASSQEGGLAGVGEQYF. Written as DNA, the CDR3 is TGTGCCAGCAGCCAAGAAGGGGGTCTAGCGGGAGTTGGCGAGCAGTACTTC.

This clonotype turned up a few times. The chain employs TRBV18 and TRBJ1-6; no firm D call. The CDR3 consists of 15 residues. Deletions cut 2 bases from V and 9 bases from J, with 14 bases between. CDR1 KGHSH and CDR2 LQKENI come from the germline V gene. The CDR3 protein is CASSPNIQVGSPLHF. The CDR3 nucleotides read TGTGCCAGCTCACCAAACATTCAAGTGGGTTCACCCCTCCACTTT. The variable domain in full, completed from reference TRBV18 and TRBJ1-6, reads NAGVMQNPRHLVRRRGQEARLRCSPMKGHSHVYWYRQLPEEGLKFMVYLQKENIIDESGMPKERFSAEFPKEGPSILRIQQVVRGDSAAYFCASSPNIQVGSPLHFGNGTRLTVT.

This clonotype was recorded at least ten times. This chain connects TRBV7-2 to TRBJ2-7; 7 nucleotides align to TRBD1. The V gene's germline CDR1 is SGHTA and CDR2 FQGNSA. The CDR3 is made up of 13 amino acids. Unmatched junction bases numbered 5, after V lost 3 bases and J lost 6 bases. DNA of the CDR3: TGTGCCAGCAGCTTCCTCACAGGGGTCGAGCAGTACTTC. This gives the protein CASSFLTGVEQYF.

This clonotype has just a few counts. The V gene is TRBV28, the J gene TRBJ2-3; 9 bases are shared with TRBD1. Per germline, CDR1 MDHEN and CDR2 SYDVKM. The J segment lost 0 bases and the V segment lost 2 bases, leaving 6 bases of the junction unmatched. CDR3 size: 17 residues. The CDR3 reads CASSLGDRGFSTDTQYF. The DNA for the CDR3 is TGTGCCAGCAGTTTAGGCGACAGGGGGTTTAGCACAGATACGCAGTATTTT.

The gene calls are TRBV20-1 and TRBJ2-4; D ambiguous. There are 12 residues in the CDR3. Trimming removed 0 bases at V and 13 bases at J, with 13 bases between. From germline, CDR1 is DFQATT and CDR2 SNEGSKA (reference sequence). The CDR3 loop reads CSARDLNNEQYF. In DNA form, the CDR3 reads TGCAGTGCTAGAGATTTGAACAATGAGCAGTACTTC.

The V and J genes are TRBV18 and TRBJ2-7; 7 bases are a match to TRBD1. After removal of 1 base from V and 3 bases from J, the junction contained 6 bases not matched to a gene. Germline V gives CDR1 KGHSH, CDR2 LQKENI. This CDR3 comprises 15 residues. This chain's CDR3 is CASSPRRGQLYEQYF. The CDR3 DNA follows: TGTGCCAGCTCACCACGCCGGGGACAGCTCTACGAGCAGTACTTC.

The table lists this clonotype with a few counts. The CDR3 DNA follows: TGTGCCAGCAGCCTTATCCGGGACTTAACTGAGCAGTTCTTC. This encodes CASSLIRDLTEQFF. The chain combines TRBV3-1 with TRBJ2-1; maybe TRBD2 (6 bases). The germline V gene encodes CDR1 LGHDT and CDR2 YNNKEL (reference sequence). V was pared by 4 bases and J by 9 bases, with 16 bases between. The CDR3 runs to 14 residues.

This clonotype was counted a few times. The rearrangement links TRBV27 to TRBJ1-2; D is perhaps TRBD1 (5 bases). CDR1 MNHEY and CDR2 SMNVEV come from the germline V gene (reference sequence). This CDR3 comprises 13 residues. The V and J ends lost 5 bases and 4 bases respectively, with 11 bases between them. The CDR3 sequence: CASSSLGRYGYTF. Here the CDR3 DNA reads TGTGCCAGCAGTAGCTTGGGACGCTATGGCTACACCTTC.

This clonotype was observed once. The genes are TRBV30 and TRBJ2-3; tentative D call: TRBD1 (5 bases). Between the trimmed V and J ends, which lost 0 bases and 3 bases, there was a span of 13 bases. This CDR3 spans 15 amino acids. Germline V CDR1 and CDR2: GTSNPN, SVGIG (reference sequence). CDR3 region: CAWSVGRAGTDTQYF. The CDR3 bases are TGTGCCTGGAGTGTGGGCAGGGCTGGTACAGATACGCAGTATTTT.

The chain carries TRBV10-3 and TRBJ2-4, with 9 bases matching TRBD1. This CDR3 contains 16 residues. Trimming took 3 bases from V and 3 from J; bases not matched to a gene: 6. Germline values: CDR1 ENHRY, CDR2 SYGVKD. The CDR3 sequence is CAISENPGQGKNIQYF. The CDR3 bases are TGTGCCATCAGTGAAAACCCGGGACAGGGCAAAAACATTCAGTACTTC.

The J gene is TRBJ2-1, the V gene TRBV28; TRBD2 aligns across 7 bases. With 5 bases clipped from V and 5 bases from J, the junction kept 15 bases outside the gene matches. From germline, CDR1 is MDHEN and CDR2 SYDVKM. CDR3 size: 17 residues. The CDR3 sequence is CASSPPFSGPSDNEQFF. The CDR3 DNA reads TGTGCCAGCAGTCCCCCGTTTAGCGGGCCTTCCGACAATGAGCAGTTCTTC.

This rearrangement joins TRBV27 to TRBJ2-1; D may correspond to TRBD1 or TRBD2 (6 bases each). The J call may be mistaken, given a closer DNA end match to TRBJ2-7. Germline V CDR1 and CDR2: MNHEY, SMNVEV (reference sequence). There are 16 residues in the CDR3. CDR3 nucleotide sequence: TGTGCCAGCAGTTTGGTGGGGGGCGAATCCTACAATGAGCAGTACTTC. As protein: CASSLVGGESYNEQYF.

The J gene is TRBJ1-1, the V gene TRBV6-5; 7 bases are a match to TRBD1. V was clipped by 3 bases and J by 5 bases; unmatched bases: 6. There are 14 residues in the CDR3. Per germline, CDR1 MNHEY and CDR2 SVGAGI. The CDR3: CASSYKGARTEAFF. CDR3 sequence (DNA): TGTGCCAGCAGTTATAAGGGGGCGAGAACTGAAGCTTTCTTT.